The sequence of this T cell receptor (beta chain) was determined in a study of T cell repertoires in cytomegalovirus infection. Across the study: Public TCR beta signatures marked donors with CMV infection and the matching HLA.

Trimming removed 2 bases at V and 3 bases at J, with 7 bases between. The CDR3 has 14 residues. CDR1 is SGHAT, CDR2 FQNNGV, per germline. TCRdb reanalysed the reads using MiXCR and keeps one entry per CDR3 protein. The sample has 700,000 to 950,000 distinct CDR3 sequences; around a third are singletons. Findings of the study overall: Public TCR beta family frequency separated CMV-and-HLA carriers, including in an independent cohort.

This clonotype was seen only a few times. Its antigen is unidentified. The gene calls are TRBV11-2 and TRBJ2-2; no reliable D call. Material: cultured CD8+ T cells from PBMCs, obtained from culture after CMV antigen stimulation. The sequence derives from a human donor in good health (CMV status not recorded). Some clones in this sample may be carry-over from other donors' samples. The CDR3 nucleotides are TGTGCCAGCAGCTTACAACAGTACACCGGGGAGCTGTTTTTT. Translated: CASSLQQYTGELFF. Looking up the rest from reference TRBV11-2 and TRBJ2-2 gives the full variable domain: EAGVAQSPRYKIIEKRQSVAFWCNPISGHATLYWYQQILGQGPKLLIQFQNNGVVDDSQLPKDRFSAERLKGVDSTLKIQPAKLEDSAVYLCASSLQQYTGELFFGEGSRLTVL.